These 9 T cell receptor beta chains were sequenced from one sample in a study of T cells in severe cutaneous drug reactions. TCR subtype-specific primers in iRepertoire multiplex PCR prepared libraries for bulk and single-cell sequencing. TCRdb reprocessed the multiplex PCR reads, keeping one entry per CDR3 protein, no DNA. In all, the sample yields several thousand distinct CDR3 sequences. Carbamazepine had induced Stevens-Johnson syndrome or toxic epidermal necrolysis in the sequenced donors. Input material: PBMCs. Receptors originate from a human donor with a severe cutaneous adverse drug reaction.

This clonotype shows up as medium-sized by frequency. The J gene is TRBJ2-3, the V gene TRBV4-2; there is no DNA to check the TCRdb D call of TRBD2. Per germline, CDR1 LGHNA and CDR2 YNFKEQ. This CDR3 has 14 amino acids. The CDR3 loop is CASSQEREADTQYF.

This clonotype ranks as medium-sized in terms of frequency. J is TRBJ2-5 and V is TRBV15. The CDR3 runs to 15 residues. Germline CDR1 LNHNV, CDR2 YYDKDF (reference sequence). The CDR3 sequence is CATSRDQPDQETQYF.

This chain links TRBV12-3 or TRBV12-4 with TRBJ2-1. The CDR3 runs 12 residues. CDR3 sequence: CASSLEYNEQFF.

The chain combines TRBV19 with TRBJ2-3. The length of the CDR3 is 13 residues. Looked up from germline, CDR1 is LNHDA and CDR2 is SQIVND (reference sequence). CDR3 region: CASSGASLDTQYF. Supplemented by reference TRBV19 and TRBJ2-3, the full variable domain reads DGGITQSPKYLFRKEGQNVTLSCEQNLNHDAMYWYRQDPGQGLRLIYYSQIVNDFQKGDIAEGYSVSREKKESFPLTVTSAQKNPTAFYLCASSGASLDTQYFGPGTRLTVL.

Measured by frequency, this clonotype is medium-sized (0.01 to 0.1%). This rearrangement joins TRBV7-8 to TRBJ2-1; TCRdb lists TRBD1, though no DNA is available to test this call. The CDR3 runs to 16 residues. Germline V lookup: CDR1 SGHVS, CDR2 FQNEAQ. CDR3 in amino acids: CASSLATGGVGNEQFF.

V is TRBV6-1 and J is TRBJ2-1; TCRdb's D gene call, TRBD2, goes unchecked for lack of DNA. The germline CDR1 and CDR2 sequences are MNHNS and SASEGT. CDR3 length: 15 residues. The CDR3 reads CVSTAGGVGYNEQFF.

The gene calls are TRBV5-5 and TRBJ1-1. The CDR3 extends over 13 amino acids. CDR1 is SGHKS, CDR2 YYEKEE, per germline (reference sequence). The CDR3 sequence: CASSPDPSTEAFF.

The rearrangement links TRBV12-3 or TRBV12-4 to TRBJ2-1; the D call from TCRdb, TRBD2, cannot be confirmed without DNA. The CDR3 runs 16 residues. The CDR3 region is CASSAIGLAGGDEQFF.

Judged by frequency, this clonotype is medium-sized. The chain is built from TRBV28 and TRBJ1-3. Germline CDR1 is MDHEN and CDR2 is SYDVKM. The CDR3 is 13 residues long. CDR3 protein: CASSLWSGNTIYF.